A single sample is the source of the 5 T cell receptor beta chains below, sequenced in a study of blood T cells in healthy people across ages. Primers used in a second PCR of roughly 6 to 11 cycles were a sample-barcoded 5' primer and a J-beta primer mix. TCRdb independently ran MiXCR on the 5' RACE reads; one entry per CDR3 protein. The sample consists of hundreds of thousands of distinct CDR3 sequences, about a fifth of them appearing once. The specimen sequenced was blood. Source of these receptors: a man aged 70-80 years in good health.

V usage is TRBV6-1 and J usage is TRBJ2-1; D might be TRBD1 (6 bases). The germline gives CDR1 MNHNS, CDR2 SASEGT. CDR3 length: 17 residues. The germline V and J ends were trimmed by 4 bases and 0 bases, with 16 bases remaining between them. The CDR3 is CASSAQQGGNSYNEQFF. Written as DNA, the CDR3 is TGTGCCAGCAGTGCCCAACAAGGGGGTAACTCCTACAATGAGCAGTTCTTC.

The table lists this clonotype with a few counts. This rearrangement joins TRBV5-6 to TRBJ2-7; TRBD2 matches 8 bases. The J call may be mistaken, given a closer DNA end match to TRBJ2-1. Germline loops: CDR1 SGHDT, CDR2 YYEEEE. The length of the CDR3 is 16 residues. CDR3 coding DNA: TGTGCCAGCAGCCCCCGGGGTAGCGGGATTGGTACTGAGCAGTTCTTC. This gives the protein CASSPRGSGIGTEQFF.

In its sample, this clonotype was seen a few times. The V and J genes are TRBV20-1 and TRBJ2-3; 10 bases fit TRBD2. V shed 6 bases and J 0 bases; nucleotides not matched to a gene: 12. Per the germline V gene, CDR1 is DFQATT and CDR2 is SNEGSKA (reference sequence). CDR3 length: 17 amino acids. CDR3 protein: CSAGGASGRASTDTQYF. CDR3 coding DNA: TGCAGTGCAGGGGGGGCTAGCGGGAGAGCTAGCACAGATACGCAGTATTTT.

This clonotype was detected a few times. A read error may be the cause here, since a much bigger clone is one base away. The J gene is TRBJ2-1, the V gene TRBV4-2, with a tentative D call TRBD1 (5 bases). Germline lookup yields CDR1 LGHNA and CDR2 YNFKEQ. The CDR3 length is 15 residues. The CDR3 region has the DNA TGTGTCAGCAGCCAACCTGACAGACGCTCGAATGAGCAGTTCTTC. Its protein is CVSSQPDRRSNEQFF.

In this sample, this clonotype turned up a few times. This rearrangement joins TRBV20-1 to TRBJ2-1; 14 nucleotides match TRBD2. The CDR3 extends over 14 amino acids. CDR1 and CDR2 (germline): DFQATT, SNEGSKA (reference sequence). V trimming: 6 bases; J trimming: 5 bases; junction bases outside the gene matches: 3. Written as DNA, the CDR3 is TGCAGTGCCAAGACTAGCGGGAGGGACAATGAGCAGTTCTTC. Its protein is CSAKTSGRDNEQFF.